This T cell receptor beta chain was recorded in a study of CD8 T cells in ankylosing spondylitis. CDR1 is MNHEY, CDR2 SVGEGT, per germline. The CDR3 is made up of 14 amino acids. Deletions cut 2 bases from V and 8 bases from J, with 13 bases between. This clonotype was counted ten times or more. Its specificity is not known. With molecular barcodes, quantitative 5'-RACE was used to make the TCR beta libraries. TCRdb reprocessed the 5' RACE reads via MiXCR and lists one record per CDR3 protein. In the table there are 230,000 or so distinct CDR3 sequences, under 20% of which are singletons. Study results and caveats: Relatively scarce in peripheral blood, disease-linked clones were CD8+. Made up of about eight highly homologous variants, a TCR beta motif appeared characteristic of ankylosing spondylitis blood.

The sequencing sample was made of blood, either unsorted or a sorted T cell fraction (not recorded which). The TCR originated in a male donor with ankylosing spondylitis or in good health (not recorded which). The chain combines TRBV6-2 or TRBV6-3 with TRBJ2-1; either TRBD1 or TRBD2 may fit D (5 bases each). CDR3 nucleotide sequence: TGTGCCAGCAGTTACCCGTGGGGGTGGCATGAGCAGTTCTTC. Its protein is CASSYPWGWHEQFF.